This TCR beta chain appears in the sequencing data of a study of blood T cell repertoires in COVID-19. As originally analysed: Reference gene primers were amplified, and this amplification served to estimate nucleated cell counts. Assay used: immunoSEQ multiplex PCR; TCRdb lists only in-frame clones, some missing. V and J calls and clone size are given by that table; D and trimming were obtained from the DNA. The profile shows some 170,000 clones, 80% of them singletons. Germline V lookup: CDR1 MDHEN, CDR2 SYDVKM. The CDR3 covers 12 residues. The ends were cut back, 5 bases at V and 2 bases at J, with 7 bases in the middle.

Sequencing was carried out using PBMCs or T cells enriched from blood (not recorded which). The chain carries TRBV28 and TRBJ2-7; TRBD2 might be the D (5 bases). The source is a man between 40 and 49 years old who had recovered from COVID-19. The CDR3 sequence: CASSPTTYEQYF. The CDR3 DNA follows: TGTGCCAGCAGTCCGACTACCTACGAGCAGTACTTC. The full variable domain, its missing parts supplied by reference TRBV28 and TRBJ2-7, is DVKVTQSSRYLVKRTGEKVFLECVQDMDHENMFWYRQDPGLGLRLIYFSYDVKMKEKGDIPEGYSVSREKKERFSLILESASTNQTSMYLCASSPTTYEQYFGPGTRLTVT.